This T cell receptor (beta chain) was recovered during a study of PD-L1 blockade in urothelial cancer. Overall study: Analyses used blood from 3 weeks (second dose) and 6 weeks after treatment start. Across blood samples, T cells had a median count of approximately 140,000.

This sample's time point: pretreatment peripheral blood. Method: immunoSEQ multiplex PCR; TCRdb's copy keeps in-frame clones and lacks some. The repertoire has 75,000 to 95,000 clones, about 82% of them found once; the top ten carry approximately 6.7%. Sequencing was performed on PBMCs, taken around atezolizumab (anti-PD-L1) treatment. This TCR was sampled from a man aged 35-49 years with urothelial cancer.

CDR3: CATSREPKEEAFF. CDR3 in DNA: TGTGCCACCAGCAGAGAACCGAAGGAGGAAGCTTTCTTT. The rearrangement joins TRBV15 to TRBJ1-1, with D hard to call. The CDR3 is 13 amino acids. Germline assignment: CDR1 LNHNV and CDR2 YYDKDF (reference sequence). V was trimmed by 0 bases and J by 8 bases, leaving 10 bases between them.